This is a list of T cell receptor beta chains from one sample in a study of blood T cell repertoires in COVID-19. Clones were read by immunoSEQ multiplex PCR, and TCRdb kept only the in-frame ones, dropping some. This sample has about 370,000 clones, with roughly nine tenths found just once. Source material: PBMCs or T cells enriched from blood (not recorded which). These receptors were taken from a man aged 18 to 29 who had recovered from COVID-19. The CDR3 runs from the conserved cysteine through the conserved F or W. D genes are given only for firm matches. Size values are once, few and many counts, or a class for expanded clones, and some rows have none.

abundance: NA; v_gene: TRBV5-5; j_gene: TRBJ2-5; d_gene: NA; CDR3aa: CASSLTTVGQGETQYF; CDR3nt: TGTGCCAGCAGCCTGACTACGGTTGGGCAAGGAGAGACCCAGTACTTC
abundance: once; v_gene: TRBV9; j_gene: TRBJ2-7; d_gene: TRBD2; CDR3aa: CASSVGGGAPYEQYF; CDR3nt: TGTGCCAGCAGCGTAGGCGGGGGGGCCCCCTACGAGCAGTACTTC
abundance: NA; v_gene: TRBV3-1/TRBV3-2; j_gene: TRBJ2-7; d_gene: TRBD2; CDR3aa: CASSQGLAGAYEQYF; CDR3nt: TGTGCCAGCAGCCAAGGACTAGCGGGAGCCTACGAGCAGTACTTC
abundance: NA; v_gene: TRBV14; j_gene: TRBJ2-1; d_gene: NA; CDR3aa: CASSQDGLARDEQFF; CDR3nt: TGTGCCAGCAGCCAAGACGGGCTAGCAAGGGATGAGCAGTTCTTC
abundance: NA; v_gene: TRBV7-8; j_gene: TRBJ1-2; d_gene: TRBD1; CDR3aa: CASSLWSYGTGANYGYTF; CDR3nt: TGTGCCAGCAGCTTATGGTCCTATGGGACAGGGGCTAACTATGGCTACACCTTC
abundance: NA; v_gene: TRBV6-5; j_gene: TRBJ2-1; d_gene: NA; CDR3aa: CASSYQMYAYNEQFF; CDR3nt: TGTGCCAGCAGTTATCAGATGTATGCCTACAATGAGCAGTTCTTC
abundance: NA; v_gene: TRBV18; j_gene: TRBJ2-7; d_gene: TRBD1; CDR3aa: CASSPEGRGRYEQYF; CDR3nt: TGTGCCAGCTCACCAGAAGGCAGGGGGCGATACGAGCAGTACTTC
abundance: NA; v_gene: TRBV29-1; j_gene: TRBJ1-1; d_gene: TRBD1; CDR3aa: CSVARGGTGVTRAFF; CDR3nt: TGCAGCGTTGCGAGAGGAGGGACAGGGGTAACGCGGGCTTTCTTT
abundance: NA; v_gene: TRBV19; j_gene: TRBJ1-1; d_gene: NA; CDR3aa: CASSIIGVMATEAFF; CDR3nt: TGTGCCAGTAGTATTATAGGGGTCATGGCCACTGAAGCTTTCTTT
abundance: NA; v_gene: TRBV5-1; j_gene: TRBJ1-4; d_gene: TRBD1; CDR3aa: CASSLTGTGNLGEKLFF; CDR3nt: TGCGCCAGCAGCTTAACCGGGACAGGGAATTTAGGCGAAAAACTGTTTTTT
abundance: NA; v_gene: TRBV20-1; j_gene: TRBJ1-1; d_gene: TRBD1; CDR3aa: CSASGTGGTEAFF; CDR3nt: TGCAGTGCTAGTGGGACAGGGGGCACTGAAGCTTTCTTT
abundance: NA; v_gene: TRBV7-2; j_gene: TRBJ2-1; d_gene: NA; CDR3aa: CASSLVGQVYNEQFF; CDR3nt: TGTGCCAGCAGCTTAGTTGGACAAGTTTATAATGAGCAGTTCTTC
abundance: once; v_gene: TRBV7-3; j_gene: TRBJ2-2; d_gene: NA; CDR3aa: CASSSTGELFF; CDR3nt: TGTGCCAGCAGCTCAACCGGGGAGCTGTTTTTT
abundance: NA; v_gene: TRBV7-8; j_gene: TRBJ2-2; d_gene: TRBD2; CDR3aa: CASSPRSGGLGTGELFF; CDR3nt: TGTGCCAGCAGCCCCCGCAGCGGGGGGTTGGGCACCGGGGAGCTGTTTTTT
abundance: once; v_gene: TRBV24-1; j_gene: TRBJ1-1; d_gene: NA; CDR3aa: CATSEGPGTEAFF; CDR3nt: TGTGCCACCAGTGAAGGGCCAGGGACTGAAGCTTTCTTT
abundance: NA; v_gene: TRBV5-1; j_gene: TRBJ2-3; d_gene: NA; CDR3aa: CASSPEGSTDTQYF; CDR3nt: TGCGCCAGCAGCCCAGAGGGTTCCACAGATACGCAGTATTTT
abundance: NA; v_gene: TRBV2; j_gene: TRBJ2-2; d_gene: TRBD2; CDR3aa: CASRRGPGGSAGELFF; CDR3nt: TGTGCCAGCAGACGAGGTCCGGGCGGGAGCGCCGGGGAGCTGTTTTTT
abundance: NA; v_gene: TRBV5-1; j_gene: TRBJ2-1; d_gene: TRBD2; CDR3aa: CASSLAGEGYNEQFF; CDR3nt: TGCGCCAGCAGCTTGGCGGGGGAGGGCTACAATGAGCAGTTCTTC
abundance: NA; v_gene: TRBV6-4; j_gene: TRBJ2-3; d_gene: TRBD1; CDR3aa: CASSDSIGGADTQYF; CDR3nt: TGTGCCAGCAGTGACTCGATAGGGGGCGCAGATACGCAGTATTTT
abundance: NA; v_gene: TRBV29-1; j_gene: TRBJ2-1; d_gene: NA; CDR3aa: CSVVRAGSSYNEQFF; CDR3nt: TGCAGCGTTGTTCGAGCGGGTAGCTCCTACAATGAGCAGTTCTTC
abundance: NA; v_gene: TRBV21-1; j_gene: TRBJ2-2; d_gene: NA; CDR3aa: CASSKGALNTGELFF; CDR3nt: TGTGCCAGCAGCAAAGGGGCGCTGAACACCGGGGAGCTGTTTTTT
abundance: NA; v_gene: TRBV28; j_gene: TRBJ2-7; d_gene: NA; CDR3aa: CASSSAGYYEQYF; CDR3nt: TGTGCCAGCAGTTCGGCAGGGTATTACGAGCAGTACTTC
abundance: NA; v_gene: TRBV7-9; j_gene: TRBJ1-2; d_gene: NA; CDR3aa: CASSLPEFFTDNYGYTF; CDR3nt: TGTGCCAGCAGCTTACCCGAATTCTTCACAGATAACTATGGCTACACCTTC
abundance: NA; v_gene: TRBV18; j_gene: TRBJ1-1; d_gene: NA; CDR3aa: CASSPQGASRKAFF; CDR3nt: TGTGCCAGCTCACCACAAGGGGCGAGCCGGAAAGCTTTCTTT
abundance: NA; v_gene: TRBV13; j_gene: TRBJ2-7; d_gene: NA; CDR3aa: CASSQAGTPYEQYF; CDR3nt: TGTGCCAGCAGCCAGGCCGGGACTCCCTACGAGCAGTACTTC
abundance: NA; v_gene: TRBV2; j_gene: TRBJ2-7; d_gene: NA; CDR3aa: CASSVFQGLGEQYF; CDR3nt: TGTGCCAGCAGTGTTTTTCAGGGGCTGGGCGAGCAGTACTTC
abundance: NA; v_gene: TRBV6-5; j_gene: TRBJ1-5; d_gene: NA; CDR3aa: CASSYRQTAPQHF; CDR3nt: TGTGCCAGCAGTTACAGACAGACGGCGCCCCAGCATTTT
abundance: NA; v_gene: TRBV3-1/TRBV3-2; j_gene: TRBJ2-1; d_gene: TRBD2; CDR3aa: CASSQVLLAGDNEQFF; CDR3nt: TGTGCCAGCAGCCAAGTATTACTAGCGGGGGACAATGAGCAGTTCTTC
abundance: NA; v_gene: TRBV15; j_gene: TRBJ1-5; d_gene: NA; CDR3aa: CATSSREWNQPQHF; CDR3nt: TGTGCCACCAGCAGCAGGGAATGGAATCAGCCCCAGCATTTT
abundance: once; v_gene: TRBV20-1; j_gene: TRBJ1-2; d_gene: TRBD1; CDR3aa: CSASRDRGPDGYTF; CDR3nt: TGCAGTGCTAGTAGGGACAGGGGGCCCGATGGCTACACCTTC
abundance: NA; v_gene: TRBV6-6; j_gene: TRBJ2-7; d_gene: TRBD2; CDR3aa: CASRQRLAGTYEQYF; CDR3nt: TGTGCCAGCAGGCAACGACTAGCGGGAACCTACGAGCAGTACTTC
abundance: few; v_gene: TRBV24-1; j_gene: TRBJ2-1; d_gene: NA; CDR3aa: CATSPAAVYNEQFF; CDR3nt: TGTGCCACCAGCCCGGCCGCGGTCTACAATGAGCAGTTCTTC
abundance: NA; v_gene: TRBV19; j_gene: TRBJ2-2; d_gene: NA; CDR3aa: CASSIGLGGLFF; CDR3nt: TGTGCCAGTAGTATCGGGCTTGGAGGGCTGTTTTTT
abundance: NA; v_gene: TRBV7-9; j_gene: TRBJ1-4; d_gene: NA; CDR3aa: CASSLRVSGKANEKLFF; CDR3nt: TGTGCCAGCAGCTTAAGAGTCTCAGGGAAGGCTAATGAAAAACTGTTTTTT
abundance: NA; v_gene: TRBV5-1; j_gene: TRBJ1-2; d_gene: TRBD1; CDR3aa: CASSPGDRGIWVYGYTF; CDR3nt: TGCGCCAGCAGCCCGGGGGACAGGGGGATTTGGGTCTATGGCTACACCTTC
abundance: NA; v_gene: TRBV18; j_gene: TRBJ2-2; d_gene: TRBD2; CDR3aa: CASSPLASGTGELFF; CDR3nt: TGTGCCAGCTCACCATTGGCTAGCGGCACCGGGGAGCTGTTTTTT
abundance: NA; v_gene: TRBV24-1; j_gene: TRBJ2-1; d_gene: NA; CDR3aa: CATSDRGEGNEQFF; CDR3nt: TGTGCCACCAGTGATAGGGGGGAGGGCAATGAGCAGTTCTTC
abundance: NA; v_gene: TRBV6-5; j_gene: TRBJ1-3; d_gene: NA; CDR3aa: CASSYSAGNTIYF; CDR3nt: TGTGCCAGCAGTTACAGCGCTGGAAACACCATATATTTT
abundance: NA; v_gene: TRBV4-2; j_gene: TRBJ2-5; d_gene: NA; CDR3aa: CASSPLAQETQYF; CDR3nt: TGTGCCAGCAGTCCCCTAGCCCAAGAGACCCAGTACTTC
abundance: NA; v_gene: TRBV27; j_gene: TRBJ2-1; d_gene: TRBD2; CDR3aa: CASSISGRASNEQFF; CDR3nt: TGTGCCAGCAGTATTAGCGGGAGGGCCTCTAATGAGCAGTTCTTC
abundance: NA; v_gene: TRBV9; j_gene: TRBJ2-3; d_gene: TRBD1; CDR3aa: CASSVGRDSTIDTQYF; CDR3nt: TGTGCCAGCAGCGTAGGAAGGGACAGTACTATAGATACGCAGTATTTT
abundance: NA; v_gene: TRBV28; j_gene: TRBJ2-1; d_gene: NA; CDR3aa: CASSPPIGGRVGNEQFF; CDR3nt: TGTGCCAGCAGTCCACCAATCGGGGGGCGCGTGGGGAATGAGCAGTTCTTC
abundance: NA; v_gene: TRBV7-2; j_gene: TRBJ1-4; d_gene: NA; CDR3aa: CASSLGMGFELFF; CDR3nt: TGTGCCAGCAGCTTAGGGATGGGCTTTGAACTGTTTTTT
abundance: NA; v_gene: TRBV5-4; j_gene: TRBJ1-1; d_gene: NA; CDR3aa: CASRAGETEAFF; CDR3nt: TGTGCCAGCAGAGCGGGGGAAACTGAAGCTTTCTTT
abundance: NA; v_gene: TRBV7-9; j_gene: TRBJ1-5; d_gene: NA; CDR3aa: CARRLKDYYSNQPQHF; CDR3nt: TGTGCTAGACGCTTAAAAGACTATTATAGCAATCAGCCCCAGCATTTT
abundance: NA; v_gene: TRBV28; j_gene: TRBJ2-1; d_gene: NA; CDR3aa: CASKRTLSYNEQFF; CDR3nt: TGTGCCAGCAAGAGGACACTCTCCTACAATGAGCAGTTCTTC
abundance: once; v_gene: TRBV10-3; j_gene: TRBJ1-1; d_gene: TRBD1; CDR3aa: CAIRAQGMNTEAFF; CDR3nt: TGTGCCATCAGGGCACAGGGGATGAACACTGAAGCTTTCTTT
abundance: NA; v_gene: TRBV7-9; j_gene: TRBJ2-7; d_gene: NA; CDR3aa: CASSPPIGEQYF; CDR3nt: TGTGCCAGCAGCCCACCTATTGGCGAGCAGTACTTC
abundance: NA; v_gene: TRBV11-3; j_gene: TRBJ2-7; d_gene: NA; CDR3aa: CASSLARGRLEQYF; CDR3nt: TGTGCCAGCAGCTTGGCCCGGGGGAGGCTCGAGCAGTACTTC
abundance: NA; v_gene: TRBV10-3; j_gene: TRBJ1-1; d_gene: NA; CDR3aa: CAIRAGGSNTEAFF; CDR3nt: TGTGCCATTAGGGCGGGGGGCTCGAACACTGAAGCTTTCTTT
abundance: NA; v_gene: TRBV29-1; j_gene: TRBJ1-1; d_gene: TRBD1; CDR3aa: CSVGAGGYTEAFF; CDR3nt: TGCAGCGTTGGGGCAGGGGGATACACTGAAGCTTTCTTT
abundance: NA; v_gene: TRBV11-3; j_gene: TRBJ2-3; d_gene: NA; CDR3aa: CASSSNHVSNTQYF; CDR3nt: TGTGCCAGCAGCTCGAATCACGTTAGCAATACGCAGTATTTT
abundance: NA; v_gene: TRBV27; j_gene: TRBJ2-1; d_gene: NA; CDR3aa: CASSPTSPVYNEQFF; CDR3nt: TGTGCCAGCAGTCCCACTAGCCCGGTCTACAATGAGCAGTTCTTC
abundance: NA; v_gene: TRBV5-4; j_gene: TRBJ1-2; d_gene: TRBD1; CDR3aa: CASSAGDRPYGYTF; CDR3nt: TGTGCCAGCAGCGCTGGGGACAGACCCTATGGCTACACCTTC
abundance: NA; v_gene: TRBV27; j_gene: TRBJ1-6; d_gene: TRBD1; CDR3aa: CASSFEGGPYNSPLHF; CDR3nt: TGTGCCAGCAGTTTCGAAGGGGGCCCCTATAATTCACCCCTCCACTTT
abundance: NA; v_gene: TRBV15; j_gene: TRBJ2-1; d_gene: NA; CDR3aa: CATSKPQGGRDSQFF; CDR3nt: TGTGCCACCAGCAAACCACAGGGCGGACGGGATTCGCAGTTCTTC
abundance: NA; v_gene: TRBV6-4; j_gene: TRBJ1-6; d_gene: TRBD1; CDR3aa: CASSDSGTGVSPLHF; CDR3nt: TGTGCCAGCAGTGACTCGGGGACAGGGGTTTCACCCCTCCACTTT